The T cell receptor beta chain described here comes from a study of cytomegalovirus exposure and HLA in healthy donors. CDR1 MNHEY and CDR2 SVGAGI come from the germline V gene. This CDR3 is 13 amino acids long. With V trimmed by 7 bases and J by 4 bases, 5 bases remained unmatched. The donors were in the roughly 130-subject validation cohort; that cohort was separate from the roughly 620-subject first cohort. The method was immunoSEQ multiplex PCR; TCRdb's version includes in-frame clones alone and lacks a portion of them. This table holds roughly 200,000 clones, about 89% found once. This chain links TRBV6-5 with TRBJ2-3; 7 bases line up with TRBD2. The TCR comes from a man aged 30-40 years in good health and CMV-seropositive. Material for sequencing was PBMCs. The CDR3 DNA follows: TGTGCCAGCACCGCGGGGGACGCAGATACGCAGTATTTT. Its translation: CASTAGDADTQYF.